The 21 T cell receptor beta chains given below trace back to one sample, sequenced in a study of cytomegalovirus exposure and HLA in healthy donors. Primers included in the PCR were 60 Vbeta and 13 Jbeta primers. TCRdb's copy holds only in-frame clones and misses some; the assay was immunoSEQ multiplex PCR. Among about 140,000 clones, 70% to 75% were seen once, and the ten largest hold 1% to 1.5%. The specimen was PBMCs. The receptors stem from a woman between 35 and 50 years old in good health and CMV-seronegative.

The chain combines TRBV13 with TRBJ2-1; 10 nucleotides line up with TRBD2. Germline CDR1 reads PRHDT; CDR2 reads FYEKMQ (reference sequence). J was trimmed by 4 bases and V by 5 bases; bases with no gene match: 2. The CDR3 is 14 residues long. The CDR3 is CASSPSGGYNEQFF. For the CDR3, the DNA is TGTGCCAGCAGCCCTAGCGGGGGATACAATGAGCAGTTCTTC.

In this sample, this clone turned up once. V and J are TRBV28 and TRBJ1-6; weak D call: TRBD1 (5 bases). In germline, CDR1 is MDHEN, CDR2 SYDVKM. The V end lost 1 base, the J end lost 7 bases, and 11 bases lay between the germline ends. The CDR3 totals 15 residues. The CDR3 reads CASSLYGQGNSPLHF. DNA of the CDR3: TGTGCCAGCAGTTTATATGGGCAGGGAAATTCACCCCTCCACTTT.

This chain uses TRBV11-2 with TRBJ1-3; 11 bases align to TRBD1. After removal of 2 bases from V and 6 bases from J, the junction contained 6 bases not matched to a gene. Germline V gene lookup returns CDR1 SGHAT and CDR2 FQNNGV. This CDR3 region has 16 residues. CDR3 amino acids: CASSLRDRGFENTIYF. The CDR3 nucleotides read TGTGCCAGCAGCTTACGGGACAGGGGGTTCGAAAACACCATATATTTT. Together with reference TRBV11-2 and TRBJ1-3, the CDR3 gives the full variable domain: EAGVAQSPRYKIIEKRQSVAFWCNPISGHATLYWYQQILGQGPKLLIQFQNNGVVDDSQLPKDRFSAERLKGVDSTLKIQPAKLEDSAVYLCASSLRDRGFENTIYFGEGSWLTVV.

The chain combines TRBV5-1 with TRBJ1-2, with D possibly matching TRBD1 (6 bases). Per the germline V gene, CDR1 is SGHRS and CDR2 is YFSETQ. The CDR3 consists of 14 residues. The V and J ends lost 4 bases and 6 bases respectively, with 16 bases between them. The CDR3 sequence: CASSEIQGIDGYTF. CDR3 bases: TGCGCCAGCAGCGAGATACAGGGAATTGATGGCTACACCTTC.

The rearrangement joins TRBV15 to TRBJ1-5; D is undetermined. The V gene's germline CDR1 is LNHNV and CDR2 YYDKDF (reference sequence). The CDR3 has 13 amino acids. The V gene lost 2 bases and the J gene lost 5 bases, with 7 bases spanning the gap. In DNA, the CDR3 is TGTGCCACCAGCAGACGAACAGATCAGCCCCAGCATTTT. Its protein product is CATSRRTDQPQHF.

This chain connects TRBV7-3 to TRBJ2-1; 8 bases align to TRBD2. Germline lookup yields CDR1 SGHTA and CDR2 FQGTGA. V lost 5 bases and J lost 6; bases outside the gene matches: 9. The CDR3 runs 15 residues. The CDR3 DNA reads as TGTGCCAGCAGCCCCGGGCGGGGGGAGTTCAATGAGCAGTTCTTC. Protein: CASSPGRGEFNEQFF.

The chain combines TRBV5-6 with TRBJ1-5; possibly TRBD1 for D (6 bases). This CDR3 has 14 amino acids. Between the trimmed V and J ends, which lost 3 bases and 6 bases, there was a span of 13 bases. In germline, CDR1 is SGHDT, CDR2 YYEEEE. The CDR3 DNA reads as TGTGCCAGCAGCTGGGGGGGGGCACGTCAGCCCCAGCATTTT. Its translation is CASSWGGARQPQHF. The full variable domain, its missing parts supplied by reference TRBV5-6 and TRBJ1-5, is DAGVTQSPTHLIKTRGQQVTLRCSPKSGHDTVSWYQQALGQGPQFIFQYYEEEERQRGNFPDRFSGHQFPNYSSELNVNALLLGDSALYLCASSWGGARQPQHFGDGTRLSIL.

The chain employs TRBV27 and TRBJ2-3; TRBD1 matches 10 bases. The J segment lost 2 bases and the V segment lost 3 bases, leaving 20 bases of the junction unmatched. The CDR3 totals 21 residues. The V gene's germline CDR1 is MNHEY and CDR2 SMNVEV (reference sequence). CDR3 in amino acids: CASSFLDPTKGTGDDTDTQYF. CDR3 nucleotide sequence: TGTGCCAGCAGTTTTCTCGATCCAACGAAAGGGACAGGGGACGACACAGATACGCAGTATTTT.

This clone was seen a handful of times. A junction boundary mismatches the germline segment, possibly from a read error. The gene calls are TRBV6-1 and TRBJ1-1; possible D gene TRBD1, 5 bases. This CDR3 is built from 15 residues. The germline V gene encodes CDR1 MNHNS and CDR2 SASEGT. In nucleotides, the CDR3 is TGTGCCATCAGTGAGACCCAGGGTATGAACACTGAAGCTTTCTTT. Its protein is CAISETQGMNTEAFF.

CDR3 DNA: TGCGCCAGCAGCCATGTTCAGAGACAGACTGTCTATGGCTACACCTTC. Translated: CASSHVQRQTVYGYTF. The V call is TRBV4-1, the J call TRBJ1-2; tentatively, D is TRBD1 (5 bases). CDR3 size: 16 residues. Deletions cut 3 bases from V and 4 bases from J, with 18 bases between. Per the germline V gene, CDR1 is MGHRA and CDR2 is YSYEKL.

V is TRBV5-1 and J is TRBJ2-5; 12 positions match TRBD2. The CDR3 loop spans 16 amino acids. V lost 4 bases to trimming and J lost 2 bases; unmatched junction nucleotides: 6. CDR1 is SGHRS and CDR2 is YFSETQ in the germline V gene. This CDR3 is CASSPSTSGGQETQYF. The CDR3 coding sequence is TGCGCCAGCAGCCCGTCAACTAGCGGGGGGCAAGAGACCCAGTACTTC.

The chain uses TRBV9 and TRBJ2-1; tentative D call: TRBD1 (5 bases). V was shortened by 8 bases and J by 7 bases, with 13 bases between the two germline ends. Germline lookup yields CDR1 SGDLS and CDR2 YYNGEE. The CDR3 length is 12 residues. In DNA, the CDR3 is TGTGCCAGTCAAAGGGGTTCTAATGAGCAGTTCTTC. The encoded protein is CASQRGSNEQFF. Based on the CDR3 plus reference TRBV9 and TRBJ2-1, the full variable domain is DSGVTQTPKHLITATGQRVTLRCSPRSGDLSVYWYQQSLDQGLQFLIQYYNGEERAKGNILERFSAQQFPDLHSELNLSSLELGDSALYFCASQRGSNEQFFGPGTRLTVL.

This clone was observed a handful of times. This sequence joins TRBV6-5 and TRBJ2-6; 8 bases are a match to TRBD1. The CDR3 consists of 16 residues. V lost 2 bases, J lost 12 bases, and 12 bases stayed unmatched. The germline gives CDR1 MNHEY, CDR2 SVGAGI. The CDR3 DNA sequence: TGTGCCAGCAGTTACGGGTCAGGGGGCGAATTAGGCGTCCTGACTTTC. Its protein is CASSYGSGGELGVLTF.

The CDR3 loop reads CASSLTGGTGELFF. The CDR3 nucleotides read TGTGCCAGCAGCTTGACAGGGGGAACCGGGGAGCTGTTTTTT. This chain connects TRBV5-4 to TRBJ2-2, with 8 bases that match TRBD1. Germline V CDR1 and CDR2: SGHNT, YYREEE (reference sequence). The CDR3 is made up of 14 amino acids. With 1 base clipped from V and 5 bases from J, the junction kept 1 base outside the gene matches. Using reference TRBV5-4 and TRBJ2-2 for the parts outside the CDR3, the full variable domain is ETGVTQSPTHLIKTRGQQVTLRCSSQSGHNTVSWYQQALGQGPQFIFQYYREEENGRGNFPPRFSGLQFPNYSSELNVNALELDDSALYLCASSLTGGTGELFFGEGSRLTVL.

The chain carries TRBV14 and TRBJ1-2, with a weak D call TRBD1 (5 bases). Germline CDR1 reads SGHDN; CDR2 reads FVKESK. V lost 2 bases and J lost 5, with 12 bases in between. The CDR3 length is 14 residues. CDR3 coding DNA: TGTGCCAGCAGCCAACGATCAGGGTATTATGGCTACACCTTC. Encoded protein: CASSQRSGYYGYTF.

The chain recombines TRBV10-3 with TRBJ1-1, with D tentatively TRBD1 (6 bases). The CDR3 is 13 residues long. V was shortened by 6 bases and J by 7 bases, with 15 bases between the two germline ends. Per the germline V gene, CDR1 is ENHRY and CDR2 is SYGVKD. The CDR3 bases are TGTGCCATCAGCCACAGGGAATTCTTTGAAGCTTTCTTT. Residues: CAISHREFFEAFF.

This chain uses TRBV2 with TRBJ2-6; 7 bases are shared with TRBD1. CDR1 is SNHLY and CDR2 is FYNNEI in the germline V gene. This CDR3 region has 16 residues. V was pared by 5 bases and J by 3 bases, with 7 bases of the junction left unmatched. CDR3 sequence: CASSLQGILGANVLTF. The DNA of the CDR3 is TGTGCCAGCAGTTTACAGGGGATACTTGGGGCCAACGTCCTGACTTTC. The variable domain in full, with the rest retrieved from reference TRBV2 and TRBJ2-6, is EPEVTQTPSHQVTQMGQEVILRCVPISNHLYFYWYRQILGQKVEFLVSFYNNEISEKSEIFDDQFSVERPDGSNFTLKIRSTKLEDSAMYFCASSLQGILGANVLTFGAGSRLTVL.

The chain is built from TRBV18 and TRBJ1-1; 7 bases map to TRBD1. CDR3 size: 15 residues. With V trimmed by 2 bases and J by 1 base, 4 bases remained unmatched. Germline V gives CDR1 KGHSH, CDR2 LQKENI. The CDR3 sequence is CASSPGNRGNTEAFF. DNA of the CDR3: TGTGCCAGCTCACCAGGGAACAGGGGGAACACTGAAGCTTTCTTT.

This rearrangement joins TRBV6-1 to TRBJ1-1; D may be TRBD1 (6 bases). Between the trimmed V and J ends, which lost 5 bases and 11 bases, there was a span of 24 bases. In germline, CDR1 is MNHNS, CDR2 SASEGT. The CDR3 has 15 amino acids. The CDR3 loop is CASSWRFLDSPSAFF. The CDR3 DNA reads as TGTGCCAGCAGTTGGCGATTTCTGGACAGTCCCTCTGCTTTCTTT.

V gene TRBV7-9 combines with J gene TRBJ1-4; 9 bases map to TRBD1. The germline CDR1 and CDR2 sequences are SEHNR and FQNEAQ (reference sequence). This CDR3 has 18 residues. V trimming: 5 bases; J trimming: 5 bases; junction bases outside the gene matches: 15. The CDR3 reads CASSRSGTGSAINEKLFF. The CDR3 nucleotides read TGTGCCAGCAGCCGAAGCGGGACAGGGTCAGCAATCAATGAAAAACTGTTTTTT.

The genes are TRBV9 and TRBJ1-3; a weak D match, TRBD1 (5 bases). In germline, CDR1 is SGDLS, CDR2 YYNGEE. CDR3 length: 11 residues. V was cut by 4 bases and J by 12 bases, with 11 bases left in between. The CDR3 loop is CASSRGGVIYF. The CDR3 DNA is TGTGCCAGCAGCCGTGGGGGGGTCATATATTTT.